This T cell receptor (beta chain) was identified in a study of monozygotic twins with inflammatory bowel disease. Broader study findings: IBD patients shared fewer clonotypes with other individuals than healthy twins, especially patients with disease activity signs. Twins with IBD were found to have lower TCRbeta diversity (inverse Simpson) than healthy co-twins. Between concordant and discordant twins, repertoire similarity failed to differ, a result that limited power may explain.

TCR libraries were prepared from around 3,800 ng total RNA each. Following a re-call of the 5' RACE reads, TCRdb has one entry per CDR3 protein and lacks DNA. The record lists over 200,000 distinct CDR3 sequences, of which the ten most abundant hold less than 2%. As regards this clonotype: Its antigen is not known.

This CDR3 is built from 14 residues. Germline V gene sequence: CDR1 SGHTA, CDR2 FQGNSA. This receptor was taken from a human donor with ulcerative colitis or Crohn's disease, or a healthy co-twin of an affected twin (not recorded which). V gene TRBV7-2 combines with J gene TRBJ1-4; the D call of TRBD1 rests on TCRdb alone, since no DNA is present to check it. Sequencing used blood. CDR3 in amino acids: CASRPTGNNEKLFF.